This T cell receptor (beta chain) was documented in a study of long-term antiretroviral therapy in people with HIV. Turning to the study itself: The study's earliest collections predate the 2015 immediate-ART recommendation by about a decade.

Germline trimming cut 1 base from V and 0 bases from J; bases unmatched to any gene: 6. The CDR3 spans 16 residues. Germline CDR1 is LGHNA and CDR2 is YNFKEQ. Researchers ran immunoSEQ v3.0 at survey level. The method was immunoSEQ multiplex PCR; TCRdb's version includes in-frame clones alone and lacks a portion of them. The sample yields roughly 16,000 clones, around four fifths seen once. The J gene is TRBJ2-7, the V gene TRBV4-2; 7 nucleotides line up with TRBD1. This TCR came from a man younger than 40 with HIV. This specimen consisted of unsorted PBMCs, obtained less than 2.2 years before starting antiretroviral therapy. The CDR3 bases are TGTGCCAGCAGCCAAGGACCGGGACAGAGCTCCTACGAGCAGTACTTC. Protein product: CASSQGPGQSSYEQYF.